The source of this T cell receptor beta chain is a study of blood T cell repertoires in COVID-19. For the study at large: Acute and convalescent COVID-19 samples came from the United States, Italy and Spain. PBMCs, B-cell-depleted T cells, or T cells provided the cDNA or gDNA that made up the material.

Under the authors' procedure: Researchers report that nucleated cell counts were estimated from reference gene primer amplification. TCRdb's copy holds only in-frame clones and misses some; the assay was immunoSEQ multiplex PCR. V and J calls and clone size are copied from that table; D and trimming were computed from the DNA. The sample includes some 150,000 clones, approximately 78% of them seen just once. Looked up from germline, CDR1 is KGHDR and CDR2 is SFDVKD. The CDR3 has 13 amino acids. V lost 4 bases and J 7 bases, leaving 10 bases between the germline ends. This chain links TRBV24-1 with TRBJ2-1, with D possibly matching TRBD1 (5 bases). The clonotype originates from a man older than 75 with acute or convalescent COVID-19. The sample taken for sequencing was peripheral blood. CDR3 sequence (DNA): TGTGCCACCAGTGAAGTGGGGCGAAATGAGCAGTTCTTC. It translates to CATSEVGRNEQFF.